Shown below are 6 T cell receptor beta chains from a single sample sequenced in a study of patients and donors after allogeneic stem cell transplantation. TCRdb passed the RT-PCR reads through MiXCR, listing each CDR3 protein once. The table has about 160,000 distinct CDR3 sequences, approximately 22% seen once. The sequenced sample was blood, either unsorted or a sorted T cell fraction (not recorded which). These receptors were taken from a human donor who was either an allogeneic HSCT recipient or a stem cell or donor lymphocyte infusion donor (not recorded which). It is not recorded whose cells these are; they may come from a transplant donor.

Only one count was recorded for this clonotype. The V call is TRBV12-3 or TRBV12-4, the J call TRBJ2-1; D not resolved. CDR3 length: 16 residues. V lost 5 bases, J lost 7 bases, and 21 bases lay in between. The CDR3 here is CASSIPTLRHRNEQFF. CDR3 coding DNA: TGTGCCAGCAGTATACCAACCCTCCGTCATAGGAATGAGCAGTTCTTC.

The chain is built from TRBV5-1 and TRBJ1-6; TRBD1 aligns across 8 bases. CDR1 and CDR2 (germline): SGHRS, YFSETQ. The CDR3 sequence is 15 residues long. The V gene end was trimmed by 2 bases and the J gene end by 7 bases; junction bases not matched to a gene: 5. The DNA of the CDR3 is TGCGCCAGCAGCTTACGACAGGGGAACAATTCACCCCTCCACTTT. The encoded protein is CASSLRQGNNSPLHF.

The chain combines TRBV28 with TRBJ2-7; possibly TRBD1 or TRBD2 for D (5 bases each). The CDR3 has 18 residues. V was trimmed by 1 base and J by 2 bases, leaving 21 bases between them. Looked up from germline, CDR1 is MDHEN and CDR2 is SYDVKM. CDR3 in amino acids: CASSLLDTGTDGTYEQYF. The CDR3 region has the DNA TGTGCCAGCAGTTTATTAGACACCGGGACGGACGGAACCTACGAGCAGTACTTC.

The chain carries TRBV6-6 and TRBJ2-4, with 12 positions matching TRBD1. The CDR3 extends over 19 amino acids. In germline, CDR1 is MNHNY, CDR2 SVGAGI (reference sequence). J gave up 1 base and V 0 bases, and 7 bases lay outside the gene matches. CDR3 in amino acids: CASSYSFGTGGRAKNIQYF. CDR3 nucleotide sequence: TGTGCCAGCAGTTACTCTTTTGGGACAGGGGGCCGTGCCAAAAACATTCAGTACTTC.

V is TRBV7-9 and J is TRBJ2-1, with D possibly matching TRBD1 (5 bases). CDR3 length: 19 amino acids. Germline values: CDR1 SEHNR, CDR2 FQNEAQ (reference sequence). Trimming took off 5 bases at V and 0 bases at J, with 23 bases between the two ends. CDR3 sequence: CASSPGVVSGRSSYNEQFF. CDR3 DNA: TGTGCCAGCAGCCCTGGGGTGGTTTCAGGGCGGAGCTCCTACAATGAGCAGTTCTTC.

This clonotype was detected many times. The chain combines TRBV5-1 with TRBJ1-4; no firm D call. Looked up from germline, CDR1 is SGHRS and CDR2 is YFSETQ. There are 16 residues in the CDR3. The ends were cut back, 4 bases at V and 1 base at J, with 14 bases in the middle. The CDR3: CASSPGGIGTNEKLFF. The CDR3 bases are TGCGCCAGCAGCCCGGGCGGCATTGGAACTAATGAAAAACTGTTTTTT.